This T cell receptor (beta chain) was observed in a study of blood T cell repertoires in COVID-19. Study information: COVID-19 samples from acute and convalescent phases originated in the United States, Italy and Spain. Sources were T cells, B-cell-depleted T cells, or PBMCs; the material itself was cDNA or gDNA.

Libraries were prepared by immunoSEQ multiplex PCR; TCRdb keeps only in-frame clonotypes and omits some of them. This table holds approximately 230,000 clones, 88% found once. The V end was cut by 6 bases, the J end by 4 bases, with 16 bases between. This CDR3 is built from 15 residues. CDR1 is SNHLY and CDR2 is FYNNEI in the germline V gene. This chain joins TRBV2 and TRBJ1-5, with D uncertain. Material for sequencing was peripheral blood. This receptor was identified in a woman aged 40-49 years who had recovered from COVID-19. CDR3 coding DNA: TGTGCCAGCAGGGGGATAGGACGGGAAAATCAGCCCCAGCATTTT. Amino acid sequence: CASRGIGRENQPQHF. Full variable domain (missing parts from reference TRBV2 and TRBJ1-5): EPEVTQTPSHQVTQMGQEVILRCVPISNHLYFYWYRQILGQKVEFLVSFYNNEISEKSEIFDDQFSVERPDGSNFTLKIRSTKLEDSAMYFCASRGIGRENQPQHFGDGTRLSIL.